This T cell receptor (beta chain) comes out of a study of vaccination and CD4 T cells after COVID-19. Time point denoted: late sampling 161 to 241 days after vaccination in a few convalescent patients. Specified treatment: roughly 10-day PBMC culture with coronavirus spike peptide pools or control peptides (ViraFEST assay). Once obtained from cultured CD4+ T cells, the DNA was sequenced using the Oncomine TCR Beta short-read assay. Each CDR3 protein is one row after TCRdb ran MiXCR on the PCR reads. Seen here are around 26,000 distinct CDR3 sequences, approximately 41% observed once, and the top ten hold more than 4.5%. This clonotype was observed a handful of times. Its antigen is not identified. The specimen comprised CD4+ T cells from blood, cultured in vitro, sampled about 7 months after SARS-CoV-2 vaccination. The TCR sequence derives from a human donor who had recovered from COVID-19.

The CDR3 is CASSVSGVAGYTF. In nucleotides, the CDR3 is TGTGCCAGCAGCGTATCAGGGGTAGCTGGCTACACCTTC. This chain joins TRBV7-9 and TRBJ1-2, with D possibly matching TRBD1 (6 bases). The germline CDR1 and CDR2 sequences are SEHNR and FQNEAQ (reference sequence). The CDR3 has 13 amino acids. Trimming stripped 5 bases from V and 7 bases from J, with 14 bases between.